Listed below are T cell receptor beta chains from one sample, sequenced in a study of OX40 agonist ivuxolimab in advanced cancers. Profiling relied on immunoSEQ multiplex PCR, and the TCRdb table lists in-frame clones only, not all of them. The sample lists roughly 49,000 clones; approximately 80% were seen once. The material sequenced was CD4+ or CD8+ T cells sorted from blood, taken in a trial of the OX40 agonist ivuxolimab. Receptor source: an adult with an advanced solid tumor such as melanoma, head and neck, liver or kidney cancer. CDR3s include the opening cysteine and the closing phenylalanine or tryptophan. Fields, in order: V gene, clone size, D gene, J gene, CDR3 DNA, CDR3 protein. The D gene is left open where the match is weak. Where a row states a size, it is once, few, many or the class of an expanded clone; other rows omit it.

>TRBV11-2|.|.|TRBJ2-2
TGTGCCAGCAGCTTAGATGTGTTCAAACCCCGACCCGGGGAGCTGTTTTTT
CASSLDVFKPRPGELFF
>TRBV28|.|.|TRBJ2-7
TGTGCCAGCAGTTTAAGTGTGGCCGAGCAGTACTTC
CASSLSVAEQYF
>TRBV28|.|TRBD2|TRBJ2-3
TGTGCCAGCAGAAGGACTAGCGGGAGGGTGTATACGCAGTATTTT
CASRRTSGRVYTQYF
>TRBV27|.|.|TRBJ1-6
TGTGCCAGCAGTTCCTCAGGGGCAGGTTCACCCCTCCACTTT
CASSSSGAGSPLHF
>TRBV27|.|.|TRBJ1-1
TGTGCCAGCAGTTTGCTGGGGGGGGCCACTGAAGCTTTCTTT
CASSLLGGATEAFF
>TRBV5-5|.|.|TRBJ2-1
TGTGCCAGCAGCTTGGTGTGGAGTTTGTACAATGAGCAGTTCTTC
CASSLVWSLYNEQFF
>TRBV28|.|.|TRBJ1-1
TGTGCCAGCAGTTTGAGGGGGAACACTGAAGCTTTCTTT
CASSLRGNTEAFF
>TRBV28|.|.|TRBJ2-2
TGTGCCAGCAGTTTCTTTAAGAACACCGGGGAGCTGTTTTTT
CASSFFKNTGELFF
>TRBV19|.|.|TRBJ1-1
TGTGCCAGTAGTGAGTGGAACACTGAAGCTTTCTTT
CASSEWNTEAFF
>TRBV13|.|.|TRBJ1-6
TGTGCCAGCAGCTTAGGCCTGGCCCATAGTTCACCCCTCCACTTT
CASSLGLAHSSPLHF
>TRBV7-9|.|.|TRBJ2-1
TGTGCCAGCAGCTTATTAGAGAGAACCAATGAGCAGTTCTTC
CASSLLERTNEQFF
>TRBV27|.|.|TRBJ1-6
TGTGCCAGCAGTTCAAAAAAAGGACAGAGAATTTCACCCCTCCACTTT
CASSSKKGQRISPLHF
>TRBV30|.|.|TRBJ1-2
TGTGCCTGGAGTGTGGCGGATGATGGCTACACCTTC
CAWSVADDGYTF
>TRBV4-1|.|.|TRBJ2-1
TGCGCCAGCAGCCAAGTATCAGGTACTCTCGCCTACAATGAGCAGTTCTTC
CASSQVSGTLAYNEQFF
>TRBV4-1|.|TRBD2|TRBJ2-7
TGCGCCAGCAGCCCGGGGCCTAGCGGACGCGAGCAGTACTTC
CASSPGPSGREQYF
>TRBV5-4|.|TRBD1|TRBJ1-2
TGTGCCAGCAGCTCAGACCGGGACAGGGGACTGGGTAACTATGGCTACACCTTC
CASSSDRDRGLGNYGYTF
>TRBV18|few|.|TRBJ1-5
TGTGCCAGCTCACCGGAACCGGTGGAGCCCCAGCATTTT
CASSPEPVEPQHF
>TRBV6-1|.|TRBD1|TRBJ2-1
TGTGCCAGCAGTGGATGGACAGGGGGTGGGAATGAGCAGTTCTTC
CASSGWTGGGNEQFF
>TRBV11-2|.|TRBD1|TRBJ1-5
TGTGCCAGCAGTATTGACAGGGACTATCAGCCCCAGCATTTT
CASSIDRDYQPQHF
>TRBV11-2|.|.|TRBJ2-3
TGTGCCAGCAGCTTATCCGGGTCAAGCACAGATACGCAGTATTTT
CASSLSGSSTDTQYF
>TRBV6-6|.|.|TRBJ2-5
TGTGCCAGCAGCCCTTTTTCCGGGGCGAGAGAGACCCAGTACTTC
CASSPFSGARETQYF
>TRBV5-5|.|.|TRBJ2-1
TGTGCCAGCAGCTTGGGAGGCTTGCGGGAGCAGTTCTTC
CASSLGGLREQFF
>TRBV4-1|.|.|TRBJ2-2
TGCGCCAGCAGTCAAATAGGGTCCGGGGAGCTGTTTTTT
CASSQIGSGELFF
>TRBV5-4|once|.|TRBJ2-7
TGTGCCAGCAGCCTGCGGCAGGGCGGCGCCTACGAGCAGTACTTC
CASSLRQGGAYEQYF
>TRBV2|medium-sized|TRBD2|TRBJ2-1
TGTGCCAGCAGTGGACTAGCGGGAGTCGATGAGCAGTTCTTC
CASSGLAGVDEQFF
>TRBV7-8|.|.|TRBJ2-1
TGTGCCAGCAGCTTAGAGGGCAATGAGCAGTTCTTC
CASSLEGNEQFF
>TRBV27|.|TRBD1|TRBJ2-1
TGTGCCAGCAGTTTGGGAACAGGGGGTTGGAGGTATGAGCAGTTCTTC
CASSLGTGGWRYEQFF
>TRBV6-5|.|.|TRBJ1-2
TGTGCCAGCAGTTACTCTATTCTCTTCATTGGGGATGGCTACACCTTC
CASSYSILFIGDGYTF
>TRBV5-6|.|.|TRBJ2-7
TGTGCCAGCAGCTTGGATAGGAGCTCCTACGAGCAGTACTTC
CASSLDRSSYEQYF
>TRBV6-1|.|TRBD1|TRBJ2-7
TGTGCCAGCAAGACAGGGGCCTACGAGCAGTACTTC
CASKTGAYEQYF
>TRBV27|.|TRBD2|TRBJ2-7
TGTGCCAGCAGTTTATCGTTTCAGCGGGAGGGAGAGCAGTACTTC
CASSLSFQREGEQYF
>TRBV28|.|TRBD1|TRBJ2-1
TGTGCCAGCAGTCGACAGGGGGCGCAGGCTAGGTACAATGAGCAGTTCTTC
CASSRQGAQARYNEQFF
>TRBV7-9|once|.|TRBJ2-7
TGTGCCAGCAGCCCCAGGGATTCCGGCTACGAGCAGTACTTC
CASSPRDSGYEQYF